This TCR beta chain was observed in a study of identical twins. General study results and limits: Out-of-frame TCR alpha sharing observed in monozygotic twins exceeded model estimates.

CDR3 size: 12 residues. Germline V CDR1 and CDR2: MNHEY, SVGEGT. Deletions cut 8 bases from V and 4 bases from J, with 9 bases between. All donors were healthy, and all were Caucasian. TCRdb recomputed calls from the 5' RACE reads with MiXCR, one row per CDR3 protein. Found here are hundreds of thousands of distinct CDR3 sequences, 15% to 20% of them singletons; the top ten hold 13%. As concerns this clonotype: As yet, its antigen is unknown.

These data were also filed under a second study, of T cells expressing NK-cell markers. Per that study: The study sequenced eight donors, seven HCMV-seropositive and one seronegative.

The sequencing input was PBMCs. The chain carries TRBV6-2 or TRBV6-3 and TRBJ1-3; D is undetermined. The sequence was collected from a young woman in good health. The CDR3 DNA follows: TGTGCCAGCGGGCAACCGGGAAACACCATATATTTT. This translates into CASGQPGNTIYF.